Listed here are 30 T cell receptor beta chains from one sample, sequenced in a study of blood T cell repertoires in COVID-19. Measured with immunoSEQ multiplex PCR; TCRdb has only the in-frame clones, and not every one. The table has 230,000 or so clones, 80% to 90% seen once. Sequences were obtained from peripheral blood. Source of these receptors: a man aged 40-49 years who had recovered from COVID-19.

The CDR3 is CSVEPGGNTGELFF. CDR3 nucleotides: TGCAGCGTTGAGCCAGGGGGGAACACCGGGGAGCTGTTTTTT. The chain combines TRBV29-1 with TRBJ2-2; TRBD1 matches 7 bases. Trimming removed 3 bases from V and 1 base from J; junction bases left unmatched: 2. The germline CDR1 and CDR2 sequences are SQVTM and ANQGSEA. The CDR3 contains 14 residues.

The chain joins TRBV7-6 to TRBJ2-3; unclear D gene. V dropped 5 bases and J dropped 3 bases, with 6 bases sitting between them. CDR3 length: 12 amino acids. Germline V gene data show CDR1 as SGHVS and CDR2 as FNYEAQ. CDR3 loop: CASSPRTDTQYF. Here the CDR3 DNA reads TGTGCCAGCAGCCCCCGGACAGATACGCAGTATTTT.

The CDR3 region has the DNA TGTGCCAGCCTCGACAGGGGCCAAGAGACCCAGTACTTC. It codes for CASLDRGQETQYF. V and J are TRBV12-3 or TRBV12-4 and TRBJ2-5, with 8 bases matching TRBD1. The CDR3 runs to 13 residues. V lost 8 bases, J lost 1 base, and 3 bases stayed unmatched.

This clone was seen a few times. The genes are TRBV6-4 and TRBJ2-1; TRBD2 agrees at 8 bases. V lost 0 bases, J lost 7 bases, and 2 bases stayed unmatched. From germline, CDR1 is MRHNA and CDR2 SNTAGT. CDR3 size: 14 residues. For the CDR3, the DNA is TGTGCCAGCAGTGACTCGACGGGGGGGAATGAGCAGTTCTTC. It yields the protein CASSDSTGGNEQFF.

The genes are TRBV30 and TRBJ2-7; 8 bases are a match to TRBD1. Losses at the gene ends were 1 base for V and 4 bases for J; bases not matched to a gene: 3. CDR1 is GTSNPN and CDR2 is SVGIG in the germline V gene (reference sequence). This CDR3 comprises 13 residues. The CDR3 coding sequence is TGTGCCTGGAGTGCAGGGGGCCAATACGAGCAGTACTTC. It specifies CAWSAGGQYEQYF.

The chain recombines TRBV30 with TRBJ1-4; TRBD1 matches 7 bases. Germline V lookup: CDR1 GTSNPN, CDR2 SVGIG (reference sequence). Trimming took 4 bases from V and 7 from J; bases not matched to a gene: 15. CDR3 length: 16 residues. The CDR3 sequence is CAWKGVWSGGGEKLFF. The CDR3 DNA reads TGTGCCTGGAAAGGTGTGTGGTCAGGGGGAGGTGAAAAACTGTTTTTT.

V is TRBV30 and J is TRBJ2-7; 8 bases fit TRBD1. J was trimmed by 2 bases and V by 1 base; bases with no gene match: 10. The CDR3 totals 16 residues. Germline CDR1 is GTSNPN and CDR2 is SVGIG (reference sequence). For the CDR3, the DNA is TGTGCCTGGAGTGGCCCCGGGACAGGCGTCACCTACGAGCAGTACTTC. It translates to CAWSGPGTGVTYEQYF.

This sequence joins TRBV5-5 and TRBJ1-2; TRBD1 is a possible D gene (5 bases). The CDR3 length is 13 residues. The germline gives CDR1 SGHKS, CDR2 YYEKEE (reference sequence). Trimming shortened V by 4 bases and J by 1 base, and 8 bases separated the two germline ends. CDR3 amino acids: CASSDGGNYGYTF. The CDR3 nucleotides read TGTGCCAGCAGCGACGGGGGTAACTATGGCTACACCTTC.

V usage is TRBV3-1 (or the pseudogene TRBV3-2) and J usage is TRBJ2-5; TRBD2 matches at 9 bases. Germline V CDR1 and CDR2: LGHDT, YNNKEL (reference sequence). V was clipped by 4 bases and J by 3 bases; unmatched bases: 0. This CDR3 has 13 amino acids. CDR3: CASSPSGEETQYF. In DNA, the CDR3 is TGTGCCAGCAGCCCTAGCGGGGAAGAGACCCAGTACTTC.

V usage is TRBV5-8 and J usage is TRBJ2-3; the match to TRBD2 covers 12 bases. Germline V gene sequence: CDR1 SGHTS, CDR2 YDEGEE. The junction had 6 bases not matched to a gene; V was cut back by 4 bases and J by 0 bases. This CDR3 has 17 amino acids. CDR3 in amino acids: CASSKGLAGPSTDTQYF. As DNA, the CDR3 is TGTGCCAGCAGCAAGGGACTAGCGGGCCCTAGCACAGATACGCAGTATTTT.

The chain is built from TRBV6-5 and TRBJ1-2; D is possibly TRBD1 (6 bases). CDR3 length: 15 residues. In germline, CDR1 is MNHEY, CDR2 SVGAGI. V gave up 6 bases and J gave up 3 bases, with 17 bases separating them. CDR3 sequence (DNA): TGTGCCAGCAGCGACCGGGGGGACAAATACTATGGCTACACCTTC. Its protein is CASSDRGDKYYGYTF.

This chain joins TRBV4-3 and TRBJ1-2; D is undetermined. The CDR3 has 15 amino acids. V lost 0 bases and J lost 0, with 8 bases in between. Germline CDR1 reads LGHNA; CDR2 reads YSLEER. The CDR3 nucleotides read TGCGCCAGCAGCCAAGATCGGAGCACTAACTATGGCTACACCTTC. Amino acid sequence: CASSQDRSTNYGYTF.

The chain joins TRBV6-2 or TRBV6-3 to TRBJ1-1, with 7 nucleotides matching TRBD1. CDR3 size: 15 residues. V was pared by 6 bases and J by 5 bases, with 12 bases of the junction left unmatched. The V gene's germline CDR1 is MNHEY and CDR2 SVGEGT. The CDR3 bases are TGTGCCAGCAGCAAACAAAGACAGGGAGGAACTGAAGCTTTCTTT. Encoded protein: CASSKQRQGGTEAFF.

The V and J genes are TRBV4-1 and TRBJ2-1; 8 positions agree with TRBD2. Per the germline V gene, CDR1 is MGHRA and CDR2 is YSYEKL. V shed 0 bases, J shed 6 bases, and the junction held 7 bases outside the gene matches. This CDR3 spans 16 amino acids. This CDR3 is CASSQESGGGSNEQFF. For the CDR3, the DNA is TGCGCCAGCAGCCAAGAGTCCGGGGGGGGATCCAATGAGCAGTTCTTC.

This clone occurred once. The CDR3 DNA sequence: TGTGCCAGTAGTAGGACAGGGACTGGTCAAGAGACCCAGTACTTC. Translation: CASSRTGTGQETQYF. This chain connects TRBV19 to TRBJ2-5, with TRBD1 matching over 8 bases. The V segment lost 4 bases and the J segment 2 bases; nucleotides outside the gene matches: 6. CDR3 length: 15 residues. The germline V gene has CDR1 LNHDA and CDR2 SQIVND (reference sequence).

The chain has TRBV10-1 and TRBJ2-3, with D possibly being TRBD2 (6 bases). CDR3 length equals 16 residues. Looked up from germline, CDR1 is WNHNN and CDR2 is SYGVQD (reference sequence). The V and J ends lost 3 bases and 3 bases respectively, with 16 bases between them. The CDR3 bases are TGCGCCAGCAGTGACTACAGCCTGGGGACTACAGATACGCAGTATTTT. It is translated as CASSDYSLGTTDTQYF.

Notes on this clone: The identical CDR3 is also encoded by other nucleotide sequences in the sample. This chain joins TRBV27 and TRBJ1-6, with D possibly being TRBD1 (5 bases). CDR1 and CDR2 from the germline V gene are MNHEY and SMNVEV (reference sequence). The CDR3 is made up of 13 amino acids. The V end was cut by 5 bases, the J end by 7 bases, with 9 bases between. The CDR3 sequence is CASSLGGNSPLHF. Here the CDR3 DNA reads TGTGCCAGCAGTCTCGGGGGGAATTCACCCCTCCACTTT.

This clone was observed once. The chain recombines TRBV5-1 with TRBJ2-3; 12 bases are shared with TRBD2. Germline CDR1 and CDR2: SGHRS and YFSETQ. This CDR3 spans 17 amino acids. V lost 3 bases to trimming and J lost 5 bases; unmatched junction nucleotides: 10. CDR3 sequence: CASSSPSLLAGGDTQYF. CDR3 DNA: TGCGCCAGCAGCTCCCCCTCCCTACTAGCGGGAGGAGATACGCAGTATTTT. The full variable domain, completed using reference TRBV5-1 and TRBJ2-3, is KAGVTQTPRYLIKTRGQQVTLSCSPISGHRSVSWYQQTPGQGLQFLFEYFSETQRNKGNFPGRFSGRQFSNSRSEMNVSTLELGDSALYLCASSSPSLLAGGDTQYFGPGTRLTVL.

This chain uses TRBV19 with TRBJ1-1; 10 nucleotides agree with TRBD1. V shed 4 bases and J 4 bases; nucleotides not matched to a gene: 6. The germline V gene encodes CDR1 LNHDA and CDR2 SQIVND (reference sequence). This CDR3 region has 15 residues. The CDR3, as DNA: TGTGCCAGTAGTACCAGGGACAGGGGAAGCACTGAAGCTTTCTTT. It yields the protein CASSTRDRGSTEAFF.

This clone showed up just a few times. V and J are TRBV7-6 and TRBJ2-5; D possibly corresponds to TRBD1 (5 bases). Trimming removed 4 bases at V and 5 bases at J, with 17 bases between. The CDR3 is 15 amino acids. CDR1 is SGHVS and CDR2 is FNYEAQ in the germline V gene. CDR3 residues: CASSSYQGVGETQYF. In DNA, the CDR3 is TGTGCCAGCAGCTCATATCAGGGTGTCGGTGAGACCCAGTACTTC.

This chain joins TRBV18 and TRBJ1-2; TRBD1 aligns across 9 bases. Germline-derived CDR1 and CDR2 are KGHSH and LQKENI. V lost 3 bases to trimming and J lost 1 base; unmatched junction nucleotides: 3. The CDR3 is 15 amino acids. CDR3 nucleotide sequence: TGTGCCAGCTCACCCGGGACAGGGTATAACTATGGCTACACCTTC. Translated: CASSPGTGYNYGYTF.

J is TRBJ2-1 and V is TRBV27, with 10 bases lining up with TRBD2. There are 12 residues in the CDR3. Germline CDR1 MNHEY, CDR2 SMNVEV (reference sequence). V shed 4 bases, J shed 14 bases, and the junction held 5 bases outside the gene matches. CDR3 bases: TGTGCCAGCAGTTCAGCGGGAGGGCCCGAGTTCTTC. This translates into CASSSAGGPEFF.

CDR3: CAYSTGRAYEQYF. Here the CDR3 DNA reads TGTGCCTATTCAACGGGAAGGGCCTACGAGCAGTACTTC. The chain couples TRBV30 to TRBJ2-7; D perhaps matches TRBD2 (5 bases). This CDR3 has 13 amino acids. Germline loops: CDR1 GTSNPN, CDR2 SVGIG (reference sequence). The V end was cut by 7 bases, the J end by 2 bases, with 15 bases between.

The chain links TRBV10-1 to TRBJ2-7; TRBD1 agrees at 7 bases. Germline-derived CDR1 and CDR2 are WNHNN and SYGVQD (reference sequence). This CDR3 comprises 13 residues. The trim removed 7 bases at V and 5 bases at J, leaving 8 bases unmatched. In DNA form, the CDR3 reads TGCGCCAGCAATAGACAGGGTCGCGACGAGCAGTACTTC. As protein: CASNRQGRDEQYF.

This chain joins TRBV19 and TRBJ2-3; the match to TRBD2 covers 13 bases. This CDR3 is 14 amino acids long. Losses at the gene ends were 5 bases for V and 10 bases for J; bases not matched to a gene: 6. From germline, CDR1 is LNHDA and CDR2 SQIVND (reference sequence). CDR3 sequence reads: CASSPRTSGGPQYF. The DNA for the CDR3 is TGTGCCAGTAGTCCCCGGACTAGCGGGGGTCCGCAGTATTTT.

The V gene is TRBV11-2, the J gene TRBJ1-4, with 7 nucleotides matching TRBD1. Germline CDR1 and CDR2: SGHAT and FQNNGV. V lost 0 bases to trimming and J lost 14 bases; unmatched junction nucleotides: 6. The CDR3 sequence is 13 residues long. For the CDR3, the DNA is TGTGCCAGCAGCTTAGATCCGGAGACAGGGCTGTTTTTT. Translation gives CASSLDPETGLFF.

V usage is TRBV5-1 and J usage is TRBJ2-7; TRBD2 is a possible D gene (6 bases). Looked up from germline, CDR1 is SGHRS and CDR2 is YFSETQ. V dropped 4 bases and J dropped 3 bases, with 11 bases sitting between them. The CDR3 runs 13 residues. The CDR3 DNA reads TGCGCCAGCAGCAAGAGGGACTTCTACGAGCAGTACTTC. As protein: CASSKRDFYEQYF.

The chain carries TRBV2 and TRBJ1-4, with D possibly matching TRBD1 (5 bases). The CDR3 runs to 14 residues. V lost 4 bases and J lost 8, with 14 bases in between. Germline V gene lookup returns CDR1 SNHLY and CDR2 FYNNEI. CDR3 sequence reads: CASSGGWGEEKLFF. The CDR3 region has the DNA TGTGCCAGCAGTGGAGGGTGGGGGGAAGAAAAACTGTTTTTT.

This clone has more than one count but fewer than ten. V gene TRBV6-1 combines with J gene TRBJ1-6; D gene uncertain. The germline gives CDR1 MNHNS, CDR2 SASEGT. The CDR3 is made up of 17 amino acids. V was clipped by 3 bases and J by 6 bases, with 18 bases between them. The CDR3 loop is CASSEPFVQRINSPLHF. The CDR3 DNA reads as TGTGCCAGCAGTGAGCCATTCGTACAACGAATTAATTCACCCCTCCACTTT.

In its sample, this clone was seen once. J is TRBJ2-7 and V is TRBV30, with TRBD1 matching 9 bases. The CDR3 consists of 14 residues. V lost 3 bases to trimming and J lost 3 bases; unmatched junction nucleotides: 6. Germline V gives CDR1 GTSNPN, CDR2 SVGIG (reference sequence). This chain's CDR3 is CAWRGRTGDYEQYF. The CDR3 DNA follows: TGTGCCTGGAGGGGACGGACAGGGGACTACGAGCAGTACTTC.